This T cell receptor (beta chain) was captured by sequencing in a study of cytomegalovirus exposure and HLA in healthy donors. General study results and limits: A later look showed TCR association rates differing by HLA locus, highest for DRB1 and lowest for HLA-C. CMV serostatus was the only recorded immune exposure for donors.

There were likely unrecorded immune exposures, though donors were nominally healthy when sampled. With regard to this clone: What it binds is not known.

The PCR used 60 Vbeta and 13 Jbeta primers. Produced via immunoSEQ multiplex PCR; TCRdb's table is partial and in-frame only. With over 200,000 clones in the sample, the ten largest clones hold roughly 0.98%. V gave up 2 bases and J gave up 0 bases, with 5 bases separating them. CDR3 length: 14 residues. Germline V lookup: CDR1 MNHEY, CDR2 SMNVEV (reference sequence). This sequence joins TRBV27 and TRBJ1-3; D not resolved. This TCR was recovered from a woman in her 30s in good health and CMV-seropositive. The sample comprised PBMCs. CDR3 sequence: CASSLRDSGNTIYF. The CDR3 nucleotides read TGTGCCAGCAGTTTACGAGACTCTGGAAACACCATATATTTT.